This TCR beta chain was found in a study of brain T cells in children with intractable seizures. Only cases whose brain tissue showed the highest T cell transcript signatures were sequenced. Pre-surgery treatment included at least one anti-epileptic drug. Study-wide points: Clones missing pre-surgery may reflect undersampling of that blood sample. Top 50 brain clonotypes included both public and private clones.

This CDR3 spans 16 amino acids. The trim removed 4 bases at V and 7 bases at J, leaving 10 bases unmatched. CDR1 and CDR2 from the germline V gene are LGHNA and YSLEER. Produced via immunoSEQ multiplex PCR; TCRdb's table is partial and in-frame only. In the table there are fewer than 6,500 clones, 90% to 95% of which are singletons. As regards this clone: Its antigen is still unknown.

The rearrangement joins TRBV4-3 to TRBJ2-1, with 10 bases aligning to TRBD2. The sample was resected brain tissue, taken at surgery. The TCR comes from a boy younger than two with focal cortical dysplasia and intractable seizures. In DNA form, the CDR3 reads TGCGCCAGCAGCCTATTCCCGGGACTAGCGAAGAATGAGCAGTTCTTC. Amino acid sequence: CASSLFPGLAKNEQFF.